This T cell receptor (beta chain) was documented in a study of shared clonotypes between healthy human individuals. Study conclusions and caveats: The sampled material consisted only of blood, and tissue repertoires are likely to differ. Clonotype sharing across a few donors was observed for around 5% of naive CD4 clonotypes.

V shed 3 bases, J shed 4 bases, and the junction held 3 bases outside the gene matches. Per the germline V gene, CDR1 is SNHLY and CDR2 is FYNNEI. This CDR3 has 14 amino acids. In the case of this clone: Its antigen remains unidentified.

The study enrolled healthy HIV-negative adults without recent acute infections or vaccinations as donors. The data were produced by immunoSEQ multiplex PCR, yet TCRdb's version contains in-frame clones alone and is incomplete. The sample lists 2 million to 2.5 million clones; approximately 95% were seen once. This chain joins TRBV2 and TRBJ1-5, with 7 bases lining up with TRBD1. Specimen: naive CD4+ T cells from PBMCs. As for subset: CD45RA+ positively selected. The receptor was derived from a man younger than 35 in good health. Some clones in this sample may be carry-over from other donors' samples. The CDR3 DNA follows: TGTGCCAGCAGTGAGACAGGGCGAAATCAGCCCCAGCATTTT. Protein: CASSETGRNQPQHF.